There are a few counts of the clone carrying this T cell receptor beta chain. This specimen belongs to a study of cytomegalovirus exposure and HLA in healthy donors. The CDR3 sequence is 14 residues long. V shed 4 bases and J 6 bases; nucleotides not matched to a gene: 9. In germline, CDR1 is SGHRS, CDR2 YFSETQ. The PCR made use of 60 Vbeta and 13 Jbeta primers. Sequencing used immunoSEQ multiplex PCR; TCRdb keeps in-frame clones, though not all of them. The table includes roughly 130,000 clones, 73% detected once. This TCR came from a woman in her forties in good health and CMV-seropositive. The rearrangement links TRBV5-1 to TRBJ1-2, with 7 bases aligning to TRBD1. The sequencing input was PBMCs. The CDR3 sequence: CASSKATGVDGYTF. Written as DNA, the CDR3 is TGCGCCAGCAGCAAGGCAACAGGGGTAGATGGCTACACCTTC. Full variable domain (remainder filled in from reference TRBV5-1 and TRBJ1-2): KAGVTQTPRYLIKTRGQQVTLSCSPISGHRSVSWYQQTPGQGLQFLFEYFSETQRNKGNFPGRFSGRQFSNSRSEMNVSTLELGDSALYLCASSKATGVDGYTFGSGTRLTVV.